These 31 T cell receptor beta chains were sequenced from one sample in a study of prognosis after radiotherapy for stage I lung cancer. Multiplex PCR, run in two rounds, amplified TCR beta CDR3 from genomic DNA. The first PCR round targeted every TRBV and TRBJ gene with specific primers. TCRdb independently ran MiXCR on the multiplex PCR reads; one entry per CDR3 protein. The repertoire holds 20,000 to 30,000 distinct CDR3 sequences, with roughly two fifths as singletons. This specimen was PBMCs, taken before or after stereotactic body radiation therapy (not recorded which). The receptors here all came from a donor over 45 with non-small cell lung cancer.

This clonotype is medium-sized (0.01 to 0.1%) in the sample. The CDR3, as DNA: TGTGCTAGTGGGGGAGGGAACTCCGGAACAGATACGCAGTATTTT. Protein sequence: CASGGGNSGTDTQYF. V and J are TRBV12-5 and TRBJ2-3; 7 bases line up with TRBD2. Looked up from germline, CDR1 is LGHNT and CDR2 is FRNRAP. The CDR3 has 15 amino acids. J gave up 3 bases and V 6 bases, and 9 bases lay outside the gene matches.

This sequence joins TRBV5-1 and TRBJ2-7, with a tentative D call TRBD2 (6 bases). V was clipped by 4 bases and J by 6 bases, with 14 bases between them. CDR3 length: 13 amino acids. The germline V gene encodes CDR1 SGHRS and CDR2 YFSETQ. The CDR3 DNA is TGCGCCAGCAGCGGGGATCTAGCGACCGAGCAGTACTTC. Translated: CASSGDLATEQYF.

This clonotype showed up many times. The chain joins TRBV7-9 to TRBJ2-7; possibly TRBD1 or TRBD2 for D (6 bases each). With 1 base removed from V and 6 bases from J, the gap between germline ends came to 13 bases. Germline CDR1 reads SEHNR; CDR2 reads FQNEAQ (reference sequence). This CDR3 has 14 residues. The CDR3 bases are TGTGCCAGCAGCTTAGGCACCAGGGGAGGCGAGCAGTACTTC. Protein sequence: CASSLGTRGGEQYF.

V usage is TRBV6-2 or TRBV6-3 and J usage is TRBJ1-1; D is uncertain. The CDR3 covers 13 residues. Per germline, CDR1 MNHEY and CDR2 SVGEGT. Trimming pared 2 bases from V and 1 base from J, leaving 5 bases between. This chain's CDR3 is CASSYTTNTEAFF. The CDR3 bases are TGTGCCAGCAGTTACACGACGAACACTGAAGCTTTCTTT.

In this sample, this clonotype turned up many times. The chain recombines TRBV28 with TRBJ1-1; the match to TRBD1 covers 8 bases. The germline V gene has CDR1 MDHEN and CDR2 SYDVKM. This CDR3 region has 13 residues. V shed 6 bases and J 4 bases; nucleotides not matched to a gene: 4. The CDR3 coding sequence is TGTGCCAGCAGGGGGGACAGGATCACTGAAGCTTTCTTT. Translated, it gives CASRGDRITEAFF.

The CDR3, as DNA: TGCGCCAGCAGCTTGTGCCCGACTAGCGGGAGTGTTGAGCAGTACTTC. Amino acids: CASSLCPTSGSVEQYF. The rearrangement joins TRBV5-1 to TRBJ2-7; 12 bases match TRBD2. In germline, CDR1 is SGHRS, CDR2 YFSETQ. This CDR3 has 16 residues. V trimming: 1 base; J trimming: 7 bases; junction bases outside the gene matches: 9.

The sample holds many counts of this clonotype. The chain joins TRBV5-1 to TRBJ2-5; D is unclear. V lost 2 bases to trimming and J lost 2 bases, with 1 base between them. The CDR3 covers 11 residues. The germline V gene has CDR1 SGHRS and CDR2 YFSETQ. The CDR3 loop is CASSLQETQYF. The CDR3 DNA reads TGCGCCAGCAGCTTACAAGAGACCCAGTACTTC.

This clonotype showed up many times. The V gene is TRBV20-1, the J gene TRBJ2-5; D possibly uses TRBD1 or TRBD2 (5 bases each). Trimming took off 2 bases at V and 2 bases at J, with 12 bases between the two ends. This CDR3 comprises 14 residues. CDR1 is DFQATT, CDR2 SNEGSKA, per germline (reference sequence). The CDR3 coding sequence is TGCAGTGCTAGACCCGGGACCGCTCAAGAGACCCAGTACTTC. This translates into CSARPGTAQETQYF.

This clonotype was recorded once. The gene calls are TRBV5-1 and TRBJ1-5; 7 positions match TRBD1. Germline-derived CDR1 and CDR2 are SGHRS and YFSETQ. The V and J ends lost 7 bases and 10 bases, in that order; junction bases with no gene match: 14. This CDR3 spans 14 amino acids. CDR3: CASSKGQTSDPQHF. The CDR3 DNA follows: TGCGCCAGCTCAAAGGGACAGACCTCAGACCCCCAGCATTTT.

This clonotype was observed at least ten times. The V and J genes are TRBV25-1 and TRBJ1-6; 9 bases fit TRBD1. With 3 bases clipped from V and 5 bases from J, the junction kept 5 bases outside the gene matches. Germline loops: CDR1 MGHDK, CDR2 SYGVNS. The CDR3 spans 16 residues. The CDR3 DNA reads TGTGCCAGCAGTGATCCCCGACAGGGGGATAATTCACCCCTCCACTTT. It encodes CASSDPRQGDNSPLHF.

The chain recombines TRBV19 with TRBJ2-2; 8 bases map to TRBD2. The germline CDR1 and CDR2 sequences are LNHDA and SQIVND (reference sequence). V was clipped by 7 bases and J by 4 bases; unmatched bases: 5. CDR3 length: 14 amino acids. The CDR3 DNA is TGTGCCAGTAAGGACGGGGGGGCCACCGGGGAGCTGTTTTTT. This sequence encodes CASKDGGATGELFF.

Ten or more counts support this clonotype. This chain links TRBV24-1 with TRBJ1-1; D gene unclear. Germline V gene sequence: CDR1 KGHDR, CDR2 SFDVKD. The CDR3 has 12 amino acids. The V gene lost 5 bases and the J gene lost 11 bases, with 14 bases spanning the gap. The CDR3 region has the DNA TGTGCCACCAGTGCGAATGGTCAGTTTGCTTTCTTT. This sequence encodes CATSANGQFAFF.

This clonotype appeared a few times. This may stem from a read error, because a much larger clone lies one nucleotide away. The rearrangement joins TRBV15 to TRBJ2-6; D is uncertain. The CDR3 is made up of 14 amino acids. Germline V CDR1 and CDR2: LNHNV, YYDKDF (reference sequence). Between the trimmed V and J ends, which lost 8 bases and 2 bases, there was a span of 10 bases. CDR3 bases: TGTGCCACCCAACCCCGTCCTGGGGCCAACGTCCTGACTTTC. Encoded protein: CATQPRPGANVLTF.

This clonotype was seen many times. V is TRBV19 and J is TRBJ2-5; D uncertain. Germline loops: CDR1 LNHDA, CDR2 SQIVND (reference sequence). This CDR3 comprises 12 residues. V dropped 6 bases and J dropped 4 bases, with 9 bases sitting between them. The CDR3 spells CASSRIGETQYF. DNA for the CDR3: TGTGCCAGTAGCCGGATAGGAGAGACCCAGTACTTC.

The rearrangement uses TRBV20-1 and TRBJ2-7; 12 bases are a match to TRBD2. There are 13 residues in the CDR3. The germline CDR1 and CDR2 sequences are DFQATT and SNEGSKA (reference sequence). With 6 bases clipped from V and 5 bases from J, the junction kept 5 bases outside the gene matches. The CDR3 bases are TGCAGTGCAAAGACTAGCGGGAGAGACGAGCAGTACTTC. Its protein product is CSAKTSGRDEQYF.

The J gene is TRBJ2-7, the V gene TRBV5-1; D uncertain. The CDR3 spans 16 residues. Trimming pared 1 base from V and 0 bases from J, leaving 14 bases between. Germline assignment: CDR1 SGHRS and CDR2 YFSETQ. The CDR3 here is CASSLTLEFTSYEQYF. CDR3 sequence (DNA): TGCGCCAGCAGCTTGACATTAGAGTTCACCTCCTACGAGCAGTACTTC.

Concerning this clonotype itself: A read error may account for a junction end that differs from germline. This chain joins TRBV7-6 and TRBJ2-7, with 11 bases matching TRBD1. Germline V gene data show CDR1 as SGHVS and CDR2 as FNYEAQ. The CDR3 runs to 15 residues. The CDR3 region is CANSLEGTGGYDQYF. The CDR3 DNA follows: TGTGCCAACAGCTTAGAGGGGACAGGGGGTTACGATCAGTACTTC.

This clonotype has just a few counts. The J gene is TRBJ2-7, the V gene TRBV28, with TRBD1 as a possible D gene (6 bases). This CDR3 spans 12 amino acids. Germline CDR1 is MDHEN and CDR2 is SYDVKM. With 4 bases removed from V and 5 bases from J, the gap between germline ends came to 9 bases. The CDR3 region is CASSSYRDEQYF. CDR3 nucleotide sequence: TGTGCCAGCAGTTCATACAGGGACGAGCAGTACTTC.

On this clonotype: A read error is the likely source, as a far larger clone sits one nucleotide away. V gene TRBV7-2 combines with J gene TRBJ2-6, with D unclear. This CDR3 comprises 14 residues. Trimming cost V 5 bases and J 4 bases, with 9 bases left between them. Germline CDR1 is SGHTA and CDR2 is FQGNSA. Here the CDR3 reads CASSEKSGANVLTF. The CDR3 nucleotides are TGTGCCAGCAGCGAGAAGAGCGGGGCCAACGTCCTGACTTTC.

Comments on this clonotype: It differs at one base from a far larger clone, so likely a read error. The chain has TRBV6-2 or TRBV6-3 and TRBJ2-2; D might be TRBD2 (7 bases). Germline-derived CDR1 and CDR2 are MNHEY and SVGEGT. V lost 4 bases to trimming and J lost 10 bases, with 19 bases between them. The CDR3 is 15 amino acids. CDR3 bases: TGTGCCAGCAGTTGGGGGGGGCGCAGGAACGTGGAGCTGTTTTTT. Translating gives CASSWGGRRNVELFF.

The rearrangement uses TRBV6-9 and TRBJ2-7; D unclear. The CDR3 spans 17 residues. CDR1 MNHGY and CDR2 SVAAGI come from the germline V gene. With 4 bases removed from V and 1 base from J, the gap between germline ends came to 20 bases. In DNA form, the CDR3 reads TGTGCCAGCAGTTCTGGATCCGGTGTACCCAAATCCTACGAGCAGTACTTC. This codes for CASSSGSGVPKSYEQYF.

This clonotype has at least ten counts. This chain uses TRBV6-4 with TRBJ2-3; 9 nucleotides line up with TRBD2. Germline CDR1 reads MRHNA; CDR2 reads SNTAGT. The CDR3 consists of 14 residues. Trimming removed 3 bases from V and 5 bases from J; junction bases left unmatched: 3. CDR3 DNA sequence: TGTGCCAGCAGTGAGCGGGAGGGATTAGATACGCAGTATTTT. Protein product: CASSEREGLDTQYF.

The rearrangement joins TRBV6-2 or TRBV6-3 to TRBJ1-1; possible D gene TRBD1, 5 bases. Germline loops: CDR1 MNHEY, CDR2 SVGEGT. The CDR3 has 15 residues. V was shortened by 0 bases and J by 4 bases, with 12 bases between the two germline ends. The DNA of the CDR3 is TGTGCCAGCAGTTACTCGCAGGGCTTTGTCACTGAAGCTTTCTTT. It codes for CASSYSQGFVTEAFF.

In this sample, this clonotype turned up many times. The V call is TRBV4-1, the J call TRBJ2-1; the D gene is possibly TRBD1 (5 bases). Trimming took 2 bases from V and 6 from J, leaving 17 bases between them. The germline gives CDR1 MGHRA, CDR2 YSYEKL. This CDR3 contains 16 residues. CDR3 in DNA: TGCGCCAGCAGCCAATCGGGTTGGGGCCCCGGCAATGAGCAGTTCTTC. As protein: CASSQSGWGPGNEQFF.

This clonotype is medium-sized (0.01 to 0.1%) by share. This rearrangement joins TRBV5-5 to TRBJ2-7; D gene ambiguous. Germline V gives CDR1 SGHKS, CDR2 YYEKEE (reference sequence). This CDR3 is built from 13 residues. V gave up 2 bases and J gave up 5 bases, with 11 bases separating them. CDR3 DNA: TGTGCCAGCAGCTTTTACGTTAATAACGAGCAGTACTTC. Encoded protein: CASSFYVNNEQYF.

J is TRBJ2-2 and V is TRBV12-3 or TRBV12-4; 9 nucleotides line up with TRBD2. J gave up 8 bases and V 3 bases, and 13 bases lay outside the gene matches. This CDR3 comprises 17 residues. DNA of the CDR3: TGTGCCAGCAGTTTCCCCCGGTCTAGCGGGACTATGGGGGAGCTGTTTTTT. Protein product: CASSFPRSSGTMGELFF.

This clonotype was seen many times. The chain has TRBV2 and TRBJ2-1, with 10 bases matching TRBD1. The CDR3 consists of 14 residues. The trim removed 7 bases at V and 4 bases at J, leaving 4 bases unmatched. Germline V lookup: CDR1 SNHLY, CDR2 FYNNEI. Here the CDR3 reads CASTAGQGYNEQFF. Written as DNA, the CDR3 is TGTGCCAGCACCGCGGGACAGGGGTACAATGAGCAGTTCTTC.

This clonotype showed up just once. This is likely an artifact of a read error, given a far larger clone one base away. The chain carries TRBV29-1 and TRBJ2-5; the D gene could be TRBD1 or TRBD2 (5 bases each). The J call may be mistaken, given a closer DNA end match to TRBJ2-1. The CDR3 has 16 amino acids. The germline V gene has CDR1 SQVTM and CDR2 ANQGSEA. The CDR3 sequence: CSARRKTGPFYNEQFF. The CDR3, as DNA: TGCAGCGCGAGGAGAAAGACGGGACCCTTCTACAATGAGCAGTTCTTC.

For this clonotype: Only one base separates this from a far larger clonotype, so it likely reflects a read error. The V gene is TRBV6-9, the J gene TRBJ2-7; TRBD1 might be the D (6 bases). CDR1 and CDR2 (germline): MNHGY, SVAAGI. The CDR3 covers 13 residues. The CDR3 DNA follows: TGTGCCATCAGTCCCCGGACAGCCTACGAGCAGTACTTC. It codes for CAISPRTAYEQYF.

This clonotype was counted ten times or more. The V call is TRBV29-1, the J call TRBJ2-7; TRBD1 is a possible D gene (6 bases). The length of the CDR3 is 14 residues. Germline V CDR1 and CDR2: SQVTM, ANQGSEA. The V end was cut by 4 bases, the J end by 0 bases, with 13 bases between. The CDR3 spells CSVVAGAHSYEQYF. For the CDR3, the DNA is TGCAGCGTTGTAGCAGGGGCCCACTCCTACGAGCAGTACTTC.

On this clonotype itself: A far more abundant clone sits one base away, making this likely a read error. The chain uses TRBV6-2 or TRBV6-3 and TRBJ2-7; D call uncertain. The CDR3 totals 14 residues. Trimming took off 6 bases at V and 2 bases at J, with 14 bases between the two ends. CDR1 and CDR2 from the germline V gene are MNHEY and SVGEGT. The CDR3 DNA sequence: TGTGCCAGCAGCTTGCCACAATGTACCTACGAGCAGTACTTC. Translation: CASSLPQCTYEQYF.